This T cell receptor beta chain is drawn from a study of T cell responses to AZD1222 COVID-19 vaccine. Study background: Doses given second, at about 4 or about 12 weeks, were pooled.

TCRdb's copy holds only in-frame clones and misses some; the assay was immunoSEQ multiplex PCR. This sample yields approximately 110,000 clones, of which 82% are seen a single time; around 5% belongs to the top ten. Regarding this clone: Its antigen remains unknown.

General study results and limits: The study reported that nearly half of spike-specific TCRs target unmutated variant regions.

The clonotype comes from an adult in good health. This specimen consisted of peripheral blood, obtained on day 0 of AZD1222 vaccination.

CDR3 loop: CASRRNRGVMGNTEAFF. DNA for the CDR3: TGTGCCAGCAGAAGAAACAGGGGTGTGATGGGGAACACTGAAGCTTTCTTT. The V and J genes are TRBV27 and TRBJ1-1, with 7 bases lining up with TRBD1. The V and J ends lost 6 bases and 1 base, in that order; junction bases with no gene match: 14. The CDR3 is 17 residues long. Germline lookup yields CDR1 MNHEY and CDR2 SMNVEV (reference sequence).